Listed below are T cell receptor beta chains from one sample, sequenced in a study of radiotherapy plus CTLA-4 blockade in lung cancer. Profiling relied on immunoSEQ multiplex PCR, and the TCRdb table lists in-frame clones only, not all of them. Of 70,000 to 95,000 clones listed, around 81% are singletons. Specimen: peripheral blood, collected from a patient treated with radiotherapy plus ipilimumab. The receptors were gathered from a human donor with non-small cell lung cancer that progressed on radiotherapy plus ipilimumab. The CDR3 runs from the conserved cysteine through the conserved F or W. The order of the fields is V gene, D gene, clone size, J gene, CDR3 DNA, CDR3 protein. The D gene is left open where the match is weak. Clone size is given for some rows only: seen once, a few or many times, or a class if the clone is expanded.

TRBV29-1,NA,NA,TRBJ2-7,TGCAGCGTTGAACGCGACAGCTCCTCCTACGAGCAGTACTTC,CSVERDSSSYEQYF
TRBV2,TRBD1,NA,TRBJ2-3,TGTGCCAGCACCGGACAGGGGACAGATACGCAGTATTTT,CASTGQGTDTQYF
TRBV11-3,NA,NA,TRBJ2-1,TGTGCCAGCGGAAGCTTGGACTATTCCAATGAGCAGTTCTTC,CASGSLDYSNEQFF
TRBV29-1,NA,NA,TRBJ1-2,TGCAGCGTTGACAGAAACTATGGCTACACCTTC,CSVDRNYGYTF
TRBV5-1,TRBD2,NA,TRBJ2-3,TGCGCCAGCAGCACCGGGACTAGCGGGGGGGCCCCAGATACGCAGTATTTT,CASSTGTSGGAPDTQYF
TRBV7-2,NA,NA,TRBJ1-5,TGTGCCAGCAGCCCGGGTCCTTATAGCAATCAGCCCCAGCATTTT,CASSPGPYSNQPQHF
TRBV7-9,NA,NA,TRBJ2-5,TGTGCCAGTCCGGCGGTTGAGACCCAGTACTTC,CASPAVETQYF
TRBV5-4,NA,NA,TRBJ1-2,TGTGCCAGCAGCTTGGACTGGAACTATGGCTACACCTTC,CASSLDWNYGYTF
TRBV11-1,NA,NA,TRBJ2-7,TGTGCCAGCAGCTTTGGGGGGAGTAGGAACGAGCAGTACTTC,CASSFGGSRNEQYF
TRBV4-2,NA,NA,TRBJ2-3,TGTGCCAGCAGCCCTTCGACACTTAGCACAGATACGCAGTATTTT,CASSPSTLSTDTQYF
TRBV5-6,NA,NA,TRBJ2-4,TGTGCCAGCAGCTTGGGACTAGTGCGGGGTGGATTTACCAAAAACATTCAGTACTTC,CASSLGLVRGGFTKNIQYF
TRBV19,TRBD2,NA,TRBJ2-3,TGTGCCAGTAGGTGGCTGGGGACTAACACAGATACGCAGTATTTT,CASRWLGTNTDTQYF
TRBV6-1,NA,NA,TRBJ1-6,TGTGCCAGCAGTGACGACAGCTCCTATAATTCACCCCTCCACTTT,CASSDDSSYNSPLHF
TRBV11-2,TRBD2,once,TRBJ2-1,TGTGCCAGCAGTCCCTCCCGACTAGCGGGCAATGAGCAGTTCTTC,CASSPSRLAGNEQFF
TRBV5-1,NA,NA,TRBJ2-1,TGCGCCAGCAGCTTTGAACCCGGGCTGAGCTCCTACAATGAGCAGTTCTTC,CASSFEPGLSSYNEQFF
TRBV5-4,NA,NA,TRBJ1-1,TGTGCCAGCAGCTCCAAGGTGAACACTGAAGCTTTCTTT,CASSSKVNTEAFF
TRBV5-1,TRBD1,NA,TRBJ2-7,TGCGCCAGCAGCCCCCCGGGACAGGCCTACGAGCAGTACTTC,CASSPPGQAYEQYF